This TCR beta chain derives from a study of T cells in Graves' hyperthyroidism and ophthalmopathy. Study outcomes and limitations: Clonotypes that were expanded in thyroid above 0.001 mostly appeared in blood too.

Concerning this clonotype: Antigen: not known.

CDR1 and CDR2 from the germline V gene are MGHDK and SYGVNS. Germline trimming cut 0 bases from V and 5 bases from J; bases unmatched to any gene: 11. The CDR3 has 20 residues. For Graves' hyperthyroidism to be stable, ophthalmopathy could not progress within 18 months. Patients were excluded because of uncontrolled infection, other autoimmune disease, pregnancy or lactation. There were TCR beta CDR3 regions amplified from RNA transcripts. When the TCR CDR3 underwent first-round RT-PCR, the HTBI primer set was used. TCRdb processed the multiplex PCR reads anew with MiXCR; each CDR3 protein has one entry. Altogether roughly 350,000 distinct CDR3 sequences are present, around 14% being singletons, with the ten largest covering around 23%.

The receptor's source is a woman in her thirties with Graves' hyperthyroidism. V and J are TRBV25-1 and TRBJ2-3, with 16 bases aligning to TRBD2. Sequencing used blood. The CDR3 region has the DNA TGTGCCAGCAGTGAATATATCGGGGGACTAGCGGGAGGGCCAGGAGATACGCAGTATTTT. Its translation: CASSEYIGGLAGGPGDTQYF.